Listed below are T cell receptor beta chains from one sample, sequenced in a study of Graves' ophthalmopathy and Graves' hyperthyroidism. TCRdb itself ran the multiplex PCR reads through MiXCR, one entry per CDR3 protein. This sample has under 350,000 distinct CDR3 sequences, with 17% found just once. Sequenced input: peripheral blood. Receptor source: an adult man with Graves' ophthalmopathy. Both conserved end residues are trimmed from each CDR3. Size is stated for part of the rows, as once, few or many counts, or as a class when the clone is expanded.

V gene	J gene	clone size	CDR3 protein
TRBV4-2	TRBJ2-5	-	ASSQRLRGTSGSQETQY
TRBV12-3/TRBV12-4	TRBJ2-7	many	ASSPSEPSYEQY
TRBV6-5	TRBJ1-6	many	ASSYRDRNSPLH
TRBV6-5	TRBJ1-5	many	ASMGTGTGPHSNQPQH
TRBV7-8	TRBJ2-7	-	ASSSSQTYEQC
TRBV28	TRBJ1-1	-	ASSFTGTGSNEAF
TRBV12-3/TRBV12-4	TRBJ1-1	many	ASSWGIGVNTEAF
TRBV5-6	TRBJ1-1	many	ASSSRQGRTEAF
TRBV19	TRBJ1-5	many	ASSTKLQGQPQH
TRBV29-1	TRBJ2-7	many	SVDVRDRGRYEQY
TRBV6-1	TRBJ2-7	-	ASSEADRGTYEQY
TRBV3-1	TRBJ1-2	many	ASSQHTGAYGYT
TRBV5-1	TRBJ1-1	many	ASSFLTGTGNTEAF
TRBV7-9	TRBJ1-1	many	ASSFLVHTEAF
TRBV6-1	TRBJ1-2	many	ASSSGRNSMGYT
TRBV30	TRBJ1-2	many	AWTYGGGGYT
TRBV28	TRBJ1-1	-	ASSPLRSMNTEAF
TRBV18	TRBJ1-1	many	ASSPQGSRAEAF
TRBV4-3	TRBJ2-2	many	ASSQDYTPGGELF
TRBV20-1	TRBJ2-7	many	SAQWTSGSGYEQY
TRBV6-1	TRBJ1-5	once	ASSEAVDRNQPQH
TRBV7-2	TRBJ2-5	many	ASSLLGETQY
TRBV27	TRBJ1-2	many	ASSLIFGQSNYGYT
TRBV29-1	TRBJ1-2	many	SARQPQGGYT
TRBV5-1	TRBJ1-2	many	ASSPTGEGPYGYT
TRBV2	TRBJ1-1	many	ASSKQGRDTEAF
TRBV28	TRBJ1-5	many	ASSQSTGAGDMHR
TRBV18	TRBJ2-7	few	VSSPKSGRAYEQY
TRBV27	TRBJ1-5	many	ASSFRGDSIYLPQH
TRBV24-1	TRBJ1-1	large	ATSDQTGAEAF
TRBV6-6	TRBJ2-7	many	ASSWTGVSRGGDEQY
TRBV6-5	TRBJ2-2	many	ASSYSTPKNTGELF
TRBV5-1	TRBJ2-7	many	ASSEDNSYEQY
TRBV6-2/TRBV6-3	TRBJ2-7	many	ASRVGLAASYEQY
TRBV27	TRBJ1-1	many	ASRLTRQSHTEAF
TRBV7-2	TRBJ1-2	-	ASSFNQLYGYT
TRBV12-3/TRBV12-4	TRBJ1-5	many	ASSLTGNQPQH
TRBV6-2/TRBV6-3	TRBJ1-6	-	ASSFSGISNSPLH
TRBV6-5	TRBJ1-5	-	ASSSSGTGNQPQH
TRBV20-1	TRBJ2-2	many	SALPWGASNTGELF
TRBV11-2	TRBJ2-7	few	ASSLGLAGESYEQY
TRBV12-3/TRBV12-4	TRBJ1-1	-	AITVTLNTEAF
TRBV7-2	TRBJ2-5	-	ASSFFNQETQY
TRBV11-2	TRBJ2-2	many	ASSPTGWDTGELF
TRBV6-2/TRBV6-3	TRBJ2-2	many	ASSYERGGSNTGELF
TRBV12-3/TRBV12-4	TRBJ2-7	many	ASSSGTSGHLYEQY
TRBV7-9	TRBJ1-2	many	ASSLVGQAHGYT
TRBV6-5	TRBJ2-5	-	ASSSATGGSETQY
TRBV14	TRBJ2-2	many	ASGLGTGAMF
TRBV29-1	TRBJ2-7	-	SATPGQGYEQY
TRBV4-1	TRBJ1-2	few	ASSQAIPRRSRGEDYGYT
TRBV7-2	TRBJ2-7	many	ASSLVQGHREQY
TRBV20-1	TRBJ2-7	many	SAGRDSRYEQY
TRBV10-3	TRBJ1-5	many	AISSGTEDNQPQH
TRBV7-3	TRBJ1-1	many	ASATGSNTEAF